What follows describes a single T cell receptor (beta chain). Its antigen remains unknown. Amplification from RNA transcripts yielded the TCR beta CDR3 regions. An opening RT-PCR round employed HTBI primers and preceded a second-round multiplex PCR. Using its own MiXCR run on the multiplex PCR reads, TCRdb lists one record per CDR3 protein. In the table there are 900,000 to 1,200,000 distinct CDR3 sequences, about two fifths of which are singletons. The data were obtained in a study of Graves' ophthalmopathy and Graves' hyperthyroidism. On the study more broadly: In this cohort's terms, stable hyperthyroidism meant no ophthalmopathy by 18 months of follow-up.

Newly diagnosed hyperthyroidism donors, aged 18 to 65, duration under 2 months. Orbital computed tomography, thyroid ultrasound, TRAb, serum thyroxine and clinical symptoms formed the basis of diagnosis. CDR1 and CDR2 (germline): SQVTM, ANQGSEA. The CDR3 covers 15 residues. The ends were cut back, 4 bases at V and 7 bases at J, with 19 bases in the middle. Study outcomes and limitations: Most expanded clonotypes from thyroid (those above 0.001 frequency) were also found in blood.

The chain uses TRBV29-1 and TRBJ1-4; no clear D. This clonotype was sampled from an adult man with Graves' hyperthyroidism. Specimen: peripheral blood or thyroid tissue (not recorded which). The CDR3 protein is CSVASVNGGTEKLFF. CDR3 DNA sequence: TGCAGCGTTGCGTCAGTCAACGGAGGAACTGAAAAACTGTTTTTT.